One and the same sample provided the 21 T cell receptor beta chains below, sequenced in a study of T-cell memory formation after mild COVID-19. MiXCR, run by TCRdb on the 5' RACE reads, gives a single entry per CDR3 protein. Here the sample spans 100,000 to 150,000 distinct CDR3 sequences, approximately 15% being singletons. Material: PBMCs or a T cell subset sorted from them (not recorded which). The receptors derive from a man younger than 35 who had mild COVID-19 (a few samples of this study predate the infection). Cell type and time point are not known.

This clonotype was counted only a few times. The V call is TRBV24-1, the J call TRBJ2-3; possible D gene TRBD1, 6 bases. V was clipped by 7 bases and J by 0 bases, with 13 bases between them. The CDR3 extends over 15 amino acids. CDR1 KGHDR and CDR2 SFDVKD come from the germline V gene. CDR3: CATSRDRSSTDTQYF. The CDR3 DNA sequence: TGTGCCACCAGCCGAGACAGGAGTAGCACAGATACGCAGTATTTT.

This sequence joins TRBV5-1 and TRBJ2-3; no definite D call. CDR3 size: 16 residues. Germline V gene data show CDR1 as SGHRS and CDR2 as YFSETQ. Trimming shortened V by 6 bases and J by 5 bases, and 22 bases separated the two germline ends. CDR3 DNA sequence: TGCGCCAGCACCCCCGCCCACAGCAACCGAGGAGATACGCAGTATTTT. It yields the protein CASTPAHSNRGDTQYF.

CDR3 bases: TGTGCCAGCAGCGCAGGGACAGGGAGAAATCAGCCCCAGCATTTT. It specifies CASSAGTGRNQPQHF. The chain carries TRBV7-2 and TRBJ1-5, with 9 nucleotides matching TRBD1. The CDR3 loop spans 15 amino acids. J was trimmed by 4 bases and V by 5 bases; bases with no gene match: 6. Germline CDR1 is SGHTA and CDR2 is FQGNSA.

This chain connects TRBV2 to TRBJ2-5; 9 bases map to TRBD2. Per germline, CDR1 SNHLY and CDR2 FYNNEI. Trimming took 2 bases from V and 7 from J; bases not matched to a gene: 8. The CDR3 runs 15 residues. In DNA, the CDR3 is TGTGCCAGCAGTGAAAGGCTAGCGGGGTCGACGACCCAGTACTTC. Its translation is CASSERLAGSTTQYF.

This clonotype was counted a few times. The rearrangement uses TRBV20-1 and TRBJ2-5; D is ambiguous. This CDR3 has 11 amino acids. CDR1 is DFQATT, CDR2 SNEGSKA, per germline (reference sequence). Trimming took off 2 bases at V and 5 bases at J, with 6 bases between the two ends. CDR3 nucleotide sequence: TGCAGTGCTAGAAGTTTTGAGACCCAGTACTTC. This codes for CSARSFETQYF.

This clonotype was picked up a small number of times. V and J are TRBV9 and TRBJ2-5; 10 bases map to TRBD2. The CDR3 loop spans 15 amino acids. After removal of 0 bases from V and 6 bases from J, the junction contained 5 bases not matched to a gene. The germline CDR1 and CDR2 sequences are SGDLS and YYNGEE. CDR3 amino acids: CASSVESSGGQTQYF. CDR3 coding DNA: TGTGCCAGCAGCGTAGAGAGTAGCGGGGGGCAGACCCAGTACTTC.

This clonotype was detected only a few times. V and J are TRBV12-3 or TRBV12-4 and TRBJ2-7; possibly TRBD1 for D (5 bases). The CDR3 length is 15 residues. V was clipped by 3 bases and J by 5 bases, with 17 bases between them. CDR3 in amino acids: CASSFGRQGANEQYF. CDR3 nucleotide sequence: TGTGCCAGCAGTTTCGGGCGGCAGGGTGCCAACGAGCAGTACTTC.

This clonotype was picked up a small number of times. This chain joins TRBV28 and TRBJ2-5; D not certain. This CDR3 contains 14 residues. CDR1 and CDR2 (germline): MDHEN, SYDVKM. Between the trimmed V and J ends, which lost 2 bases and 4 bases, there was a span of 11 bases. The CDR3 DNA follows: TGTGCCAGCAGTTTAAGTGTCGTTATAGAGACCCAGTACTTC. It encodes CASSLSVVIETQYF.

This clonotype was seen at least ten times. The chain employs TRBV4-3 and TRBJ2-5; D possibly corresponds to TRBD1 (6 bases). Trimming stripped 2 bases from V and 6 bases from J, with 22 bases between. This CDR3 is built from 17 residues. Per germline, CDR1 LGHNA and CDR2 YSLEER. CDR3 sequence: CASSQRAQGIGLKTQYF. CDR3 sequence (DNA): TGCGCCAGCAGCCAAAGGGCCCAGGGGATTGGGCTAAAGACCCAGTACTTC.

The table lists this clonotype with a few counts. This chain connects TRBV19 to TRBJ2-3; D perhaps matches TRBD1 (5 bases). The ends were cut back, 5 bases at V and 3 bases at J, with 12 bases in the middle. Germline CDR1 and CDR2: LNHDA and SQIVND (reference sequence). The CDR3 length is 14 residues. This CDR3 reads CASSQGVPTDTQYF. CDR3 bases: TGTGCCAGTAGTCAAGGGGTCCCTACAGATACGCAGTATTTT.

The chain carries TRBV5-1 and TRBJ2-3; TRBD2 is a possible D gene (5 bases). The CDR3 is 15 residues long. V lost 7 bases, J lost 0 bases, and 15 bases lay in between. CDR1 SGHRS and CDR2 YFSETQ come from the germline V gene. The CDR3 reads CASSLEGYSTDTQYF. The DNA for the CDR3 is TGCGCCAGCTCACTAGAGGGATATAGCACAGATACGCAGTATTTT. The complete variable domain, with remaining parts taken from reference TRBV5-1 and TRBJ2-3, reads KAGVTQTPRYLIKTRGQQVTLSCSPISGHRSVSWYQQTPGQGLQFLFEYFSETQRNKGNFPGRFSGRQFSNSRSEMNVSTLELGDSALYLCASSLEGYSTDTQYFGPGTRLTVL.

This clonotype was recorded a few times. This chain joins TRBV4-3 and TRBJ2-2; D is undetermined. Germline values: CDR1 LGHNA, CDR2 YSLEER. Between the trimmed V and J ends, which lost 1 base and 3 bases, there was a span of 9 bases. CDR3 length: 15 amino acids. The CDR3 loop reads CASSQVDGHTGELFF. The CDR3 DNA follows: TGCGCCAGCAGCCAAGTGGATGGGCACACCGGGGAGCTGTTTTTT.

The chain carries TRBV4-3 and TRBJ2-3; D is uncertain. From germline, CDR1 is LGHNA and CDR2 YSLEER. With 8 bases removed from V and 0 bases from J, the gap between germline ends came to 15 bases. The CDR3 sequence is 15 residues long. The CDR3 bases are TGCGCCAGCGCCCCCGCCGCGACTAGCACAGATACGCAGTATTTT. Translated: CASAPAATSTDTQYF.

This clonotype was seen a few times. The DNA of the CDR3 is TGTGCCAGCAGCTTCAATGGCCTCACAGATACGCAGTATTTT. It is translated as CASSFNGLTDTQYF. The J gene is TRBJ2-3, the V gene TRBV7-2; D call uncertain. Trimming shortened V by 3 bases and J by 2 bases, and 9 bases separated the two germline ends. The CDR3 extends over 14 amino acids. Germline CDR1 SGHTA, CDR2 FQGNSA. The whole variable domain, remainder taken from reference TRBV7-2 and TRBJ2-3, is GAGVSQSPSNKVTEKGKDVELRCDPISGHTALYWYRQSLGQGLEFLIYFQGNSAPDKSGLPSDRFSAERTGGSVSTLTIQRTQQEDSAVYLCASSFNGLTDTQYFGPGTRLTVL.

This clonotype has more than one count but fewer than ten. The V and J genes are TRBV12-5 and TRBJ2-5; D is undetermined. This CDR3 spans 13 amino acids. Germline CDR1 is LGHNT and CDR2 is FRNRAP. Trimming removed 2 bases from V and 3 bases from J, with 7 bases in between. The CDR3 loop is CASGLWREETQYF. The DNA of the CDR3 is TGTGCTAGTGGTTTGTGGAGAGAAGAGACCCAGTACTTC. The full variable domain, with the rest looked up from reference TRBV12-5 and TRBJ2-5, is DARVTQTPRHKVTEMGQEVTMRCQPILGHNTVFWYRQTMMQGLELLAYFRNRAPLDDSGMPKDRFSAEMPDATLATLKIQPSEPRDSAVYFCASGLWREETQYFGPGTRLLVL.

This clonotype was counted between two and nine times. V gene TRBV24-1 combines with J gene TRBJ2-3, with D possibly called TRBD1 or TRBD2 (5 bases each). Trimming pared 5 bases from V and 6 bases from J, leaving 8 bases between. This CDR3 contains 12 residues. The germline V gene encodes CDR1 KGHDR and CDR2 SFDVKD. The DNA for the CDR3 is TGTGCCACCAGTGGAGGGACGGATACGCAGTATTTT. Its translation is CATSGGTDTQYF.

The rearrangement links TRBV7-2 to TRBJ2-5, with unresolved D. Trimming left V 1 base short and J 5 bases short, with 14 bases between. The CDR3 loop spans 15 amino acids. In germline, CDR1 is SGHTA, CDR2 FQGNSA. This chain's CDR3 is CASSLDTRRVETQYF. The DNA of the CDR3 is TGTGCCAGCAGCTTAGACACCCGAAGGGTGGAGACCCAGTACTTC.

This clonotype has only a few counts. The rearrangement joins TRBV7-8 to TRBJ2-5, with D uncertain. Germline V gene data show CDR1 as SGHVS and CDR2 as FQNEAQ. This CDR3 is 12 amino acids long. The V and J ends lost 1 base and 7 bases respectively, with 7 bases between them. The CDR3 sequence: CASSLGIATQYF. The DNA for the CDR3 is TGTGCCAGCAGCTTAGGAATTGCGACCCAGTACTTC.

The chain is built from TRBV12-3 or TRBV12-4 and TRBJ2-2, with TRBD1 matching over 9 bases. The V gene end was trimmed by 4 bases and the J gene end by 7 bases; junction bases not matched to a gene: 7. The CDR3 extends over 15 amino acids. The CDR3 is CASSWRGQGNGELFF. The DNA for the CDR3 is TGTGCCAGCAGTTGGAGAGGACAGGGGAACGGGGAGCTGTTTTTT.

This clonotype was seen many times. The genes are TRBV6-5 and TRBJ2-7, with D perhaps TRBD2 (7 bases). The CDR3 loop spans 13 amino acids. Germline V gene sequence: CDR1 MNHEY, CDR2 SVGAGI. V lost 4 bases to trimming and J lost 4 bases, with 11 bases between them. The CDR3, as DNA: TGTGCCAGCAGTTCCGGGGGGCCTTACGAGCAGTACTTC. Translation gives CASSSGGPYEQYF.

This clonotype was found many times. The chain couples TRBV20-1 to TRBJ2-2, with a possible D match to TRBD2 (6 bases). V was clipped by 1 base and J by 4 bases, with 13 bases between them. Per the germline V gene, CDR1 is DFQATT and CDR2 is SNEGSKA (reference sequence). The CDR3 spans 15 residues. The CDR3 is CSARVHGGGTGELFF. CDR3 in DNA: TGCAGTGCTAGAGTCCACGGGGGAGGCACCGGGGAGCTGTTTTTT.